These 3 T cell receptor beta chains share one sample of origin, sequenced in a study of blood T cell repertoires in COVID-19 (dated by TCRdb to 2019 to 2021). Library preparation employed the immunoSEQ multiplex PCR assay. TCRdb obtained this table from immuneACCESS and retained in-frame rearrangements with V and J assigned. These tables miss some clones; where compared with another copy, unresolved V genes account for less than half of the shortfall, and the remainder is unexplained. The sample has roughly 190,000 clones on record, roughly 80% of them singletons. The leading ten clones occupy approximately 15% of the sample. The sequenced sample consisted of peripheral blood. Every receptor here comes from a man aged 30-40 years with active or convalescent COVID-19.

J is TRBJ2-3 and V is TRBV27, with 8 positions matching TRBD2. With V trimmed by 5 bases and J by 5 bases, 15 bases remained unmatched. Germline CDR1 is MNHEY and CDR2 is SMNVEV (reference sequence). This CDR3 comprises 17 residues. The CDR3 region has the DNA TGTGCCAGCAGTCCAGACTGGCGGGGGGCCTCAGGAGATACGCAGTATTTT. Its protein is CASSPDWRGASGDTQYF.

The chain employs TRBV11-3 and TRBJ2-1; D may be TRBD2 (6 bases). Trimming stripped 1 base from V and 6 bases from J, with 10 bases between. This CDR3 region has 14 residues. CDR1 is SGHNT, CDR2 YENEEA, per germline. The CDR3 loop is CASSLGGTRNEQFF. The CDR3 DNA reads TGTGCCAGCAGCTTAGGCGGGACCCGCAATGAGCAGTTCTTC.

This chain uses TRBV27 with TRBJ2-1, with TRBD2 matching over 15 bases. CDR1 is MNHEY and CDR2 is SMNVEV in the germline V gene (reference sequence). The length of the CDR3 is 16 residues. V trimming: 4 bases; J trimming: 13 bases; junction bases outside the gene matches: 11. This chain's CDR3 is CASSSLGTSGGKGQFF. The DNA for the CDR3 is TGTGCCAGCAGTTCTCTGGGGACTAGCGGGGGGAAGGGCCAGTTCTTC.